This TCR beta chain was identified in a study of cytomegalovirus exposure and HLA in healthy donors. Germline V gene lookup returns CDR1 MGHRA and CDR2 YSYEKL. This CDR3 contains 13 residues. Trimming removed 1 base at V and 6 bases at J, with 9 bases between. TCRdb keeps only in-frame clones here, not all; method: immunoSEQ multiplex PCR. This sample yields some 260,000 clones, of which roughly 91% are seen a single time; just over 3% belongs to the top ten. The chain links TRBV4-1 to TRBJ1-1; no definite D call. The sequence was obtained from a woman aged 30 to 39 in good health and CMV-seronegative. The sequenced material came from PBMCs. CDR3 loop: CASSQGGEAEAFF. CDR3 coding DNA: TGCGCCAGCAGCCAAGGTGGAGAGGCTGAAGCTTTCTTT.